These 7 T cell receptor beta chains originate from one sample sequenced in a study of CXCR3-negative and CXCR3-positive naive CD8 T cells. General study results and limits: Compared with CXCR3-negative naive cells, CXCR3-positive naive cells showed more hydrophobic TRB CDR3s.

TRB cDNA was prepared as libraries by UMI-labeled 5' RACE. From the 5' RACE reads, TCRdb lists one entry per CDR3 protein and no DNA. The sample has 120,000 to 150,000 distinct CDR3 sequences, and its top ten clones hold under 0.35%. No antigen has been assigned to these receptors. The material sequenced was naive CXCR3+ CD8+ T cells from blood. Subset: CD45RO-CCR7+CD27+CD95- naive CD8+ T cells expressing CXCR3 (TNR3+). These receptors all come from a human donor in good health. Some clones in this sample may be carry-over from other donors' samples.

The genes are TRBV6-1 and TRBJ2-7; checking the TCRdb D call of TRBD1 is not possible without DNA. Looked up from germline, CDR1 is MNHNS and CDR2 is SASEGT. The CDR3 is 13 residues long. The CDR3 spells CATETDDPLEQYF.

The chain recombines TRBV29-1 with TRBJ2-1. The CDR3 has 13 amino acids. Germline lookup yields CDR1 SQVTM and CDR2 ANQGSEA. This CDR3 reads CSAPEEFRYEQFF.

This chain joins TRBV6-5 and TRBJ2-1. The CDR3 spans 15 residues. In germline, CDR1 is MNHEY, CDR2 SVGAGI. The CDR3 loop is CASSYSYSVEAEQFF.

This chain links TRBV7-2 with TRBJ2-2; TCRdb calls TRBD2, which cannot be checked without DNA. Germline V gene lookup returns CDR1 SGHTA and CDR2 FQGNSA. The CDR3 is 17 amino acids. The CDR3 loop reads CASSLALLAVNTGELFF. Filled out from reference TRBV7-2 and TRBJ2-2, the complete variable domain reads GAGVSQSPSNKVTEKGKDVELRCDPISGHTALYWYRQSLGQGLEFLIYFQGNSAPDKSGLPSDRFSAERTGGSVSTLTIQRTQQEDSAVYLCASSLALLAVNTGELFFGEGSRLTVL.

The V gene is TRBV7-6, the J gene TRBJ2-7. The germline CDR1 and CDR2 sequences are SGHVS and FNYEAQ. CDR3 length: 14 residues. CDR3 sequence reads: CASSSDGPSYEQYF.

The J gene is TRBJ2-7, the V gene TRBV4-3; TCRdb's assignment of TRBD1 cannot be checked, as there is no DNA. There are 15 residues in the CDR3. Germline lookup yields CDR1 LGHNA and CDR2 YSLEER. The chain's CDR3 is CASSHDREGGLEQYF.

The rearrangement links TRBV20-1 to TRBJ1-2. Germline values: CDR1 DFQATT, CDR2 SNEGSKA (reference sequence). CDR3 length: 14 residues. CDR3 residues: CSARRGCRDYGYTF.